This is a list of T cell receptor beta chains from one sample in a study of HIV-infected patients and healthy controls. TCRdb recomputed calls from the 5' RACE reads with MiXCR, one row per CDR3 protein. The table has approximately 10,000 distinct CDR3 sequences, almost 6% seen once; the top ten hold under 30%. The sample here was blood, taken during antiretroviral therapy. Every receptor here comes from an adult with HIV infection. The donor label of this sample is uncertain. Both conserved end residues are part of each CDR3. Fields, in order: J gene, V gene, clone size, D gene, CDR3 protein, CDR3 DNA. The D gene is left open where the match is weak. Not all rows give a size; the values are once, few, many and, for expanded clones, a class.

J: TRBJ2-4
V: TRBV7-8
size: many
D: TRBD1
CDR3: CASSPTTGDIQYF
DNA: TGTGCCAGCAGCCCCACTACAGGGGACATTCAGTACTTC

J: TRBJ2-7
V: TRBV30
size: many
D: NA
CDR3: CAWTPTGYEQYF
DNA: TGTGCCTGGACCCCTACCGGGTACGAGCAGTACTTC

J: TRBJ2-7
V: TRBV27
size: many
D: TRBD1
CDR3: CASSLGQGATYEQYF
DNA: TGTGCCAGCAGTTTAGGACAGGGGGCAACCTACGAGCAGTACTTC

J: TRBJ2-3
V: TRBV9
size: hyperexpanded
D: NA
CDR3: CASSPRVGGPADTQYF
DNA: TGTGCCAGCAGCCCTAGAGTGGGGGGGCCCGCAGATACGCAGTATTTT

J: TRBJ2-5
V: TRBV11-2
size: many
D: NA
CDR3: CASSLASQHQETQYF
DNA: TGTGCCAGCAGCTTAGCCTCCCAGCACCAAGAGACCCAGTACTTC

J: TRBJ1-1
V: TRBV6-1
size: many
D: NA
CDR3: CASSEGVNTEAFF
DNA: TGTGCCAGCAGTGAGGGGGTGAACACTGAAGCTTTCTTT

J: TRBJ1-5
V: TRBV29-1
size: many
D: TRBD1
CDR3: CSVLAGGRNQPQHF
DNA: TGCAGCGTTTTGGCAGGGGGCCGCAATCAGCCCCAGCATTTT

J: TRBJ2-7
V: TRBV11-2
size: NA
D: NA
CDR3: CASTLSGTGEQYF
DNA: TGTGCCAGCACCCTATCGGGGACGGGCGAGCAGTACTTC

J: TRBJ2-5
V: TRBV5-1
size: many
D: TRBD2
CDR3: CASRQAGEETQYF
DNA: TGCGCCAGCAGACAAGCGGGGGAAGAGACCCAGTACTTC

J: TRBJ2-7
V: TRBV5-4
size: NA
D: TRBD1
CDR3: CASSLTGGPEREQYF
DNA: TGTGCCAGCAGCTTAACAGGGGGCCCCGAGCGTGAGCAGTACTTC

J: TRBJ2-3
V: TRBV6-6
size: few
D: NA
CDR3: CASRQSTDTQYF
DNA: TGTGCCAGCAGACAGAGCACAGATACGCAGTATTTT

J: TRBJ2-5
V: TRBV6-5
size: many
D: TRBD1
CDR3: CASSYHPTGGLRETQYF
DNA: TGTGCCAGCAGTTACCATCCGACAGGGGGCCTCAGAGAGACCCAGTACTTC

J: TRBJ1-6
V: TRBV7-9
size: NA
D: NA
CDR3: CASSRGQEQRSPLHF
DNA: TGTGCCAGCAGCCGAGGACAAGAACAGCGATCACCCCTCCACTTT

J: TRBJ1-5
V: TRBV2
size: NA
D: NA
CDR3: CASSEEVNQPQHF
DNA: TGTGCCAGCAGTGAAGAGGTTAATCAGCCCCAGCATTTT

J: TRBJ2-2
V: TRBV29-1
size: NA
D: TRBD1
CDR3: CSSQGANTGELFF
DNA: TGCAGCTCACAGGGGGCGAACACCGGGGAGCTGTTTTTT

J: TRBJ2-3
V: TRBV12-3/TRBV12-4
size: few
D: NA
CDR3: CASREGPRNTQYF
DNA: TGTGCCAGCAGGGAAGGGCCTCGCAATACGCAGTATTTT

J: TRBJ1-5
V: TRBV20-1
size: few
D: TRBD1
CDR3: CSVQTGGAQPQHF
DNA: TGCAGTGTTCAGACAGGGGGCGCGCAGCCCCAGCATTTT

J: TRBJ1-1
V: TRBV7-3
size: many
D: TRBD1
CDR3: CASSLMGPGQGKNTEAFF
DNA: TGTGCCAGCAGCTTAATGGGGCCCGGACAGGGGAAAAATACTGAAGCTTTCTTT

J: TRBJ2-2
V: TRBV20-1
size: many
D: NA
CDR3: CSAKLGLGGANGELFF
DNA: TGCAGTGCTAAGCTAGGGTTGGGGGGAGCCAACGGGGAGCTGTTTTTT

J: TRBJ2-2
V: TRBV11-3
size: medium-sized
D: TRBD2
CDR3: CASSTSGLAGEWVTGELFF
DNA: TGTGCCAGCAGCACCTCGGGACTAGCGGGAGAGTGGGTCACCGGGGAGCTGTTTTTT

J: TRBJ2-7
V: TRBV14
size: many
D: NA
CDR3: CASSQAGPRGQYF
DNA: TGTGCCAGCAGCCAAGCTGGCCCTCGTGGGCAGTACTTC

J: TRBJ1-4
V: TRBV4-2
size: NA
D: NA
CDR3: CASSQSIDPFGGREVRLFF
DNA: TGTGCCAGCAGCCAATCCATTGACCCCTTTGGGGGGCGGGAGGTCCGGCTGTTTTTT

J: TRBJ2-5
V: TRBV2
size: many
D: NA
CDR3: CASSEGSLKETQYF
DNA: TGTGCCAGCAGCGAGGGATCACTAAAAGAGACCCAGTACTTC

J: TRBJ1-1
V: TRBV5-1
size: many
D: NA
CDR3: CASSESHQNTEAFF
DNA: TGCGCCAGCAGCGAATCCCACCAGAACACTGAAGCTTTCTTT

J: TRBJ2-6
V: TRBV29-1
size: few
D: NA
CDR3: CSVREPGANVLTF
DNA: TGCAGCGTTCGGGAACCTGGGGCCAACGTCCTGACTTTC

J: TRBJ1-5
V: TRBV6-5
size: many
D: NA
CDR3: CASSPRWEGSSLQPQHF
DNA: TGTGCCAGCAGCCCAAGGTGGGAGGGTAGTTCACTTCAGCCCCAGCATTTT

J: TRBJ1-1
V: TRBV20-1
size: many
D: NA
CDR3: CSARAGREAFF
DNA: TGCAGTGCTAGAGCCGGCAGGGAAGCTTTCTTT

J: TRBJ1-4
V: TRBV7-2
size: many
D: NA
CDR3: CASSSRRGVDEKLFF
DNA: TGTGCCAGCAGCTCCCGACGAGGGGTGGATGAAAAACTGTTTTTT

J: TRBJ2-5
V: TRBV10-3
size: NA
D: TRBD1
CDR3: CAIGTGGRETQYF
DNA: TGTGCCATCGGGACAGGGGGCCGAGAGACCCAGTACTTC

J: TRBJ2-3
V: TRBV2
size: many
D: TRBD1
CDR3: CASSERGQLTDTQYF
DNA: TGTGCCAGCAGTGAAAGGGGACAGCTGACAGATACGCAGTATTTT

J: TRBJ2-7
V: TRBV24-1
size: many
D: NA
CDR3: CATSDGSGDEQYF
DNA: TGTGCCACCAGTGATGGTTCCGGGGACGAGCAGTACTTC

J: TRBJ1-1
V: TRBV4-2
size: many
D: NA
CDR3: CASRLSINTEAFF
DNA: TGTGCCAGCAGGTTGTCAATTAACACTGAAGCTTTCTTT

J: TRBJ2-1
V: TRBV29-1
size: few
D: TRBD1
CDR3: CSVEAPGTELGQFF
DNA: TGCAGCGTTGAAGCCCCCGGGACAGAATTAGGGCAGTTCTTC

J: TRBJ2-3
V: TRBV29-1
size: few
D: TRBD1
CDR3: CSAGQGPDTQYF
DNA: TGCAGCGCAGGACAGGGACCAGATACGCAGTATTTT

J: TRBJ1-1
V: TRBV7-9
size: medium-sized
D: NA
CDR3: CASNLNGGGLTEAFF
DNA: TGTGCCAGCAACTTAAATGGTGGGGGCTTAACTGAAGCTTTCTTT

J: TRBJ1-6
V: TRBV7-9
size: many
D: TRBD1
CDR3: CASSPDRAPLHF
DNA: TGTGCCAGCAGCCCGGACAGGGCACCCCTCCACTTT

J: TRBJ2-5
V: TRBV11-1
size: many
D: TRBD1
CDR3: CASANWGQYGETQYF
DNA: TGTGCAAGCGCGAATTGGGGACAGTACGGGGAGACCCAGTACTTC

J: TRBJ1-4
V: TRBV5-1
size: medium-sized
D: NA
CDR3: CASSMRTATNEKLFF
DNA: TGCGCCAGCAGCATGCGGACTGCAACTAATGAAAAACTGTTTTTT

J: TRBJ2-1
V: TRBV7-2
size: medium-sized
D: TRBD2
CDR3: CASSVGGGVDEQFF
DNA: TGTGCCAGCAGTGTCGGCGGGGGGGTCGATGAGCAGTTCTTC

J: TRBJ2-4
V: TRBV7-3
size: NA
D: TRBD2
CDR3: CASSPSGGVAKNIQYF
DNA: TGTGCCAGCAGCCCTAGCGGGGGGGTAGCCAAAAACATTCAGTACTTC

J: TRBJ2-3
V: TRBV7-2
size: many
D: TRBD1
CDR3: CASSNRGADTQYF
DNA: TGTGCCAGCAGCAACAGGGGCGCAGATACGCAGTATTTT

J: TRBJ2-3
V: TRBV29-1
size: NA
D: TRBD1
CDR3: CSIRPTGVTDTQYF
DNA: TGCAGTATCCGCCCGACAGGGGTAACAGATACGCAGTATTTT

J: TRBJ2-5
V: TRBV7-2
size: many
D: NA
CDR3: CASSLHTRETQYF
DNA: TGTGCCAGCAGCTTACACACCCGAGAGACCCAGTACTTC

J: TRBJ1-1
V: TRBV7-2
size: many
D: NA
CDR3: CASSFTGSAGTEAFF
DNA: TGTGCCAGCAGCTTCACAGGGTCTGCGGGCACTGAAGCTTTCTTT

J: TRBJ1-1
V: TRBV10-3
size: many
D: TRBD1
CDR3: CAISQGGTEAFF
DNA: TGTGCCATCAGTCAGGGGGGCACTGAAGCTTTCTTT

J: TRBJ2-3
V: TRBV14
size: many
D: TRBD2
CDR3: CASSPRGGATDTQYF
DNA: TGTGCCAGCAGCCCGCGGGGGGGAGCCACAGATACGCAGTATTTT

J: TRBJ2-3
V: TRBV11-2
size: many
D: TRBD2
CDR3: CASSPPIGGARDTQYF
DNA: TGTGCCAGCAGTCCTCCCATCGGGGGGGCAAGGGATACGCAGTATTTT

J: TRBJ2-6
V: TRBV6-1
size: many
D: NA
CDR3: CASTMESSGANVLTF
DNA: TGTGCCAGCACCATGGAGAGCTCTGGGGCCAACGTCCTGACTTTC

J: TRBJ1-3
V: TRBV12-5
size: many
D: NA
CDR3: CASGLGGLIGNTIYF
DNA: TGTGCTAGTGGTTTGGGGGGTCTGATTGGAAACACCATATATTTT

J: TRBJ2-1
V: TRBV10-2
size: many
D: NA
CDR3: CASSDHDQMPNEQFF
DNA: TGCGCCAGCAGTGATCATGACCAGATGCCCAATGAGCAGTTCTTC

J: TRBJ1-1
V: TRBV9
size: many
D: TRBD1
CDR3: CASSRTAGQGKWLVGSTEAFF
DNA: TGTGCCAGCAGTAGGACTGCGGGACAGGGTAAATGGCTGGTCGGGTCGACTGAAGCTTTCTTT

J: TRBJ1-1
V: TRBV5-1
size: many
D: NA
CDR3: CASSLTALDPESGLAFF
DNA: TGCGCCAGCAGCTTGACAGCCCTGGACCCTGAGTCAGGGCTAGCTTTCTTT

J: TRBJ2-3
V: TRBV20-1
size: many
D: NA
CDR3: CSVTKSDTQYF
DNA: TGCAGTGTCACCAAGTCTGATACGCAGTATTTT

J: TRBJ2-7
V: TRBV6-5
size: medium-sized
D: TRBD2
CDR3: CASSYQPGGPFEQYF
DNA: TGTGCCAGCAGTTACCAACCGGGAGGCCCATTCGAGCAGTACTTC

J: TRBJ1-2
V: TRBV29-1
size: many
D: NA
CDR3: CSVVRGHGYTF
DNA: TGCAGCGTTGTACGAGGGCATGGCTACACCTTC

J: TRBJ1-1
V: TRBV20-1
size: many
D: NA
CDR3: CSARRQVNTEAFF
DNA: TGCAGTGCTAGAAGACAGGTGAACACTGAAGCTTTCTTT